The next 8 T cell receptor beta chains were all read from a single sample in a study of OX40 agonist ivuxolimab in advanced cancers. Here immunoSEQ multiplex PCR was the method, and the copy in TCRdb shows in-frame clones only, minus some. This sample carries 70,000 to 95,000 clones, around nine tenths of them seen once, and the ten largest clones take 0.75% to 0.95%. The input for sequencing was CD4+ or CD8+ T cells sorted from blood, taken in a trial of the OX40 agonist ivuxolimab. The source is an adult with an advanced solid tumor such as melanoma, head and neck, liver or kidney cancer.

This clone was found a few times. The CDR3 DNA reads as TGTGCCTGGAGTAGTTATAGCGGACACAGCTACACCTTC. Protein sequence: CAWSSYSGHSYTF. The J gene is TRBJ1-2, the V gene TRBV30; weak D call: TRBD1 (5 bases). The germline V and J ends were trimmed by 2 bases and 9 bases, with 16 bases remaining between them. This CDR3 region has 13 residues. Germline assignment: CDR1 GTSNPN and CDR2 SVGIG (reference sequence).

The chain joins TRBV18 to TRBJ2-4; D gene unclear. Trimming cost V 6 bases and J 13 bases, with 7 bases left between them. The CDR3 has 9 residues. Germline V gene lookup returns CDR1 KGHSH and CDR2 LQKENI. Here the CDR3 DNA reads TGTGCCAGCTCTCCTCACCAGTACTTC. Its protein is CASSPHQYF.

This clone came up once. V and J are TRBV19 and TRBJ2-3; 13 nucleotides align to TRBD2. Trimming removed 5 bases from V and 4 bases from J; junction bases left unmatched: 3. Germline CDR1 LNHDA, CDR2 SQIVND (reference sequence). This CDR3 spans 15 amino acids. The CDR3 loop is CASSVTSGRADTQYF. CDR3 bases: TGTGCCAGTAGTGTTACTAGCGGGAGGGCAGATACGCAGTATTTT.

The V and J genes are TRBV30 and TRBJ2-1; TRBD2 matches 11 bases. The CDR3 runs 17 residues. CDR1 is GTSNPN, CDR2 SVGIG, per germline (reference sequence). The trim removed 4 bases at V and 1 base at J, leaving 9 bases unmatched. CDR3 sequence (DNA): TGTGCCTGGATTACTAGCGGGAGTGGTAGTTCCTACAATGAGCAGTTCTTC. Translation gives CAWITSGSGSSYNEQFF.

This sequence joins TRBV29-1 and TRBJ2-7; D is tentatively TRBD1 or TRBD2 (5 bases each). Germline loops: CDR1 SQVTM, CDR2 ANQGSEA. The CDR3 runs 13 residues. The V and J ends lost 7 bases and 0 bases respectively, with 13 bases between them. The CDR3 nucleotides read TGCAGCGCGGCGGCAGGGAGCTCCTACGAGCAGTACTTC. This translates into CSAAAGSSYEQYF.

The chain joins TRBV27 to TRBJ2-1, with 13 bases fitting TRBD2. The trim removed 2 bases at V and 7 bases at J, leaving 5 bases unmatched. This CDR3 has 16 amino acids. From germline, CDR1 is MNHEY and CDR2 SMNVEV (reference sequence). CDR3: CASSLLLAGGPNEQFF. As DNA, the CDR3 is TGTGCCAGCAGTTTACTACTAGCGGGAGGGCCGAATGAGCAGTTCTTC.

This rearrangement joins TRBV10-2 to TRBJ2-3, with D possibly being TRBD2 (5 bases). Germline V gene lookup returns CDR1 WSHSY and CDR2 SAAADI. The V and J ends lost 5 bases and 0 bases respectively, with 18 bases between them. There are 17 residues in the CDR3. This CDR3 reads CASSLARENPSTDTQYF. CDR3 bases: TGCGCCAGCAGTTTGGCGAGGGAAAATCCTAGCACAGATACGCAGTATTTT.

V and J are TRBV19 and TRBJ2-1, with a tentative D call TRBD1 (5 bases). The CDR3 runs 14 residues. CDR1 and CDR2 from the germline V gene are LNHDA and SQIVND (reference sequence). Trimming took 6 bases from V and 6 from J, leaving 15 bases between them. Here the CDR3 DNA reads TGTGCCAGTAGCCAGGGCTTTGACGGCAATGAGCAGTTCTTC. It encodes CASSQGFDGNEQFF.